The rows below give T cell receptor beta chains drawn from one sample of a study of long-term antiretroviral therapy in people with HIV. Generated by immunoSEQ multiplex PCR, the TCRdb table keeps only in-frame clones and is missing some. This sample has just under 40,000 clones; approximately 86% occur once, and the top ten carry 3.9%. This sample comprised unsorted PBMCs, obtained just before starting antiretroviral therapy. Source of these receptors: a woman aged 18-29 years with HIV. CDR3s include the opening cysteine and the closing phenylalanine or tryptophan. The order of the fields is clone size, D gene, J gene, V gene, CDR3 protein, CDR3 DNA. D genes are given only for firm matches. Not every row has a clone size; where given, it reads once, few, many or a size class.

abundance: NA; d_gene: NA; j_gene: TRBJ2-5; v_gene: TRBV6-5; CDR3aa: CASSYIRIGTETQYF; CDR3nt: TGTGCCAGCAGTTACATTAGGATAGGGACGGAGACCCAGTACTTC
abundance: once; d_gene: TRBD2; j_gene: TRBJ2-3; v_gene: TRBV4-2; CDR3aa: CASSQISGRREDTQYF; CDR3nt: TGTGCCAGCAGCCAAATTAGCGGGAGACGGGAAGATACGCAGTATTTT
abundance: NA; d_gene: NA; j_gene: TRBJ2-1; v_gene: TRBV4-3; CDR3aa: CASSQAFSYNEQFF; CDR3nt: TGCGCCAGCAGCCAAGCGTTTTCCTACAATGAGCAGTTCTTC
abundance: NA; d_gene: NA; j_gene: TRBJ2-7; v_gene: TRBV28; CDR3aa: CASSLFRGQYSYEQYF; CDR3nt: TGTGCCAGCAGTTTATTTCGTGGACAGTACTCCTACGAGCAGTACTTC
abundance: NA; d_gene: NA; j_gene: TRBJ1-4; v_gene: TRBV5-3; CDR3aa: CARSESTGNLTNPF; CDR3nt: TGTGCCAGAAGCGAATCAACAGGGAACTTAACGAATCCTTTT
abundance: NA; d_gene: TRBD2; j_gene: TRBJ2-3; v_gene: TRBV2; CDR3aa: CARTSGRSTDTQYF; CDR3nt: TGTGCCAGGACTAGCGGGAGGAGCACAGATACGCAGTATTTT
abundance: NA; d_gene: NA; j_gene: TRBJ2-7; v_gene: TRBV5-1; CDR3aa: CASSLVRAESYEQYF; CDR3nt: TGCGCCAGCAGCTTGGTACGCGCAGAATCCTACGAGCAGTACTTC
abundance: NA; d_gene: TRBD1; j_gene: TRBJ2-2; v_gene: TRBV5-8; CDR3aa: CASSLGDRVNTGELFF; CDR3nt: TGTGCCAGCAGCTTGGGGGACAGGGTCAACACCGGGGAGCTGTTTTTT
abundance: NA; d_gene: NA; j_gene: TRBJ2-7; v_gene: TRBV28; CDR3aa: CASSIPGFTYEQYF; CDR3nt: TGTGCCAGCAGTATACCCGGGTTTACCTACGAGCAGTACTTC
abundance: NA; d_gene: NA; j_gene: TRBJ2-7; v_gene: TRBV28; CDR3aa: CASSFYPGTMAYEQYF; CDR3nt: TGTGCCAGCAGTTTCTACCCCGGGACCATGGCCTACGAGCAGTACTTC
abundance: NA; d_gene: NA; j_gene: TRBJ1-5; v_gene: TRBV10-3; CDR3aa: CAISEGGVSNQPQHF; CDR3nt: TGTGCCATCAGTGAAGGAGGGGTTAGCAATCAGCCCCAGCATTTT
abundance: NA; d_gene: NA; j_gene: TRBJ2-1; v_gene: TRBV7-9; CDR3aa: CASSAPGTRATGEQFF; CDR3nt: TGTGCCAGCAGCGCACCCGGGACTAGGGCGACAGGGGAGCAGTTCTTC
abundance: NA; d_gene: TRBD2; j_gene: TRBJ2-1; v_gene: TRBV4-3; CDR3aa: CASSRSQSGRAYNEQFF; CDR3nt: TGCGCCAGCAGCCGCAGTCAGAGCGGGAGGGCCTACAATGAGCAGTTCTTC
abundance: NA; d_gene: TRBD2; j_gene: TRBJ2-3; v_gene: TRBV27; CDR3aa: CASSFSGSGPDTQYF; CDR3nt: TGTGCCAGCAGTTTTAGCGGGAGCGGTCCAGATACGCAGTATTTT
abundance: NA; d_gene: NA; j_gene: TRBJ2-2; v_gene: TRBV21-1; CDR3aa: CASSKEKSGELFF; CDR3nt: TGTGCCAGCAGCAAAGAAAAGTCCGGGGAGCTGTTTTTT
abundance: NA; d_gene: TRBD1; j_gene: TRBJ1-1; v_gene: TRBV5-4; CDR3aa: CASSNDRDRGLNTEAFF; CDR3nt: TGTGCCAGCAGCAACGACCGGGACAGGGGACTGAACACTGAAGCTTTCTTT
abundance: NA; d_gene: TRBD1; j_gene: TRBJ1-6; v_gene: TRBV4-2; CDR3aa: CASSQGTGDNSPLHF; CDR3nt: TGTGCCAGCAGCCAAGGGACAGGGGATAATTCACCCCTCCACTTT
abundance: few; d_gene: NA; j_gene: TRBJ1-2; v_gene: TRBV11-3; CDR3aa: CASSLAPGYEGYTF; CDR3nt: TGTGCCAGCAGCTTAGCTCCGGGGTATGAGGGCTACACCTTC
abundance: NA; d_gene: TRBD2; j_gene: TRBJ2-1; v_gene: TRBV2; CDR3aa: CASGTSRYNEQFF; CDR3nt: TGTGCCAGCGGGACTAGCAGATACAATGAGCAGTTCTTC
abundance: NA; d_gene: NA; j_gene: TRBJ1-1; v_gene: TRBV9; CDR3aa: CASSSTGQEAFF; CDR3nt: TGTGCCAGCAGCTCGACCGGACAGGAAGCTTTCTTT
abundance: NA; d_gene: NA; j_gene: TRBJ2-5; v_gene: TRBV14; CDR3aa: CASRRELEETQYF; CDR3nt: TGTGCCAGCAGGAGGGAATTGGAGGAGACCCAGTACTTC
abundance: NA; d_gene: TRBD1; j_gene: TRBJ1-5; v_gene: TRBV10-2; CDR3aa: CASSGTGGNQPQHF; CDR3nt: TGCGCCAGCAGCGGGACAGGAGGCAATCAGCCCCAGCATTTT
abundance: NA; d_gene: NA; j_gene: TRBJ2-7; v_gene: TRBV19; CDR3aa: CASSIADIWGGSSYEQYF; CDR3nt: TGTGCCAGTAGTATAGCCGATATCTGGGGTGGGAGCTCCTACGAGCAGTACTTC
abundance: NA; d_gene: NA; j_gene: TRBJ2-3; v_gene: TRBV27; CDR3aa: CASSPSADTQYF; CDR3nt: TGTGCCAGCAGTCCTTCCGCAGATACGCAGTATTTT
abundance: NA; d_gene: TRBD2; j_gene: TRBJ2-1; v_gene: TRBV18; CDR3aa: CASSPPTSPNEQFF; CDR3nt: TGTGCCAGCTCACCACCGACTAGCCCCAATGAGCAGTTCTTC
abundance: NA; d_gene: TRBD1; j_gene: TRBJ2-7; v_gene: TRBV9; CDR3aa: CASSGWDVTGVDEQYF; CDR3nt: TGTGCCAGCAGCGGATGGGATGTTACAGGGGTCGACGAGCAGTACTTC
abundance: NA; d_gene: NA; j_gene: TRBJ2-5; v_gene: TRBV5-4; CDR3aa: CASSFQETQYF; CDR3nt: TGTGCCAGCAGTTTTCAAGAGACCCAGTACTTC
abundance: NA; d_gene: NA; j_gene: TRBJ2-7; v_gene: TRBV5-4; CDR3aa: CASSQSPFHEQYF; CDR3nt: TGTGCCAGCAGCCAAAGCCCCTTCCACGAGCAGTACTTC
abundance: NA; d_gene: NA; j_gene: TRBJ2-1; v_gene: TRBV2; CDR3aa: CASRDAIPKFF; CDR3nt: TGTGCCAGCAGGGACGCTATCCCCAAGTTCTTC
abundance: NA; d_gene: TRBD2; j_gene: TRBJ2-7; v_gene: TRBV11-2; CDR3aa: CASRSLAGPYEQYF; CDR3nt: TGTGCCAGCAGGTCTCTAGCGGGACCCTACGAGCAGTACTTC
abundance: NA; d_gene: NA; j_gene: TRBJ2-3; v_gene: TRBV7-3; CDR3aa: CASSRSRASSTDTQYF; CDR3nt: TGTGCCAGCAGCCGCTCCCGGGCGTCTAGCACAGATACGCAGTATTTT
abundance: NA; d_gene: NA; j_gene: TRBJ1-2; v_gene: TRBV7-9; CDR3aa: CASSPGPRNYGYTF; CDR3nt: TGTGCCAGCAGCCCGGGACCGAGGAACTATGGCTACACCTTC
abundance: NA; d_gene: NA; j_gene: TRBJ2-5; v_gene: TRBV6-5; CDR3aa: CASSYSQRPGETQYF; CDR3nt: TGTGCCAGCAGTTACTCTCAGCGGCCGGGGGAGACCCAGTACTTC
abundance: NA; d_gene: NA; j_gene: TRBJ2-5; v_gene: TRBV7-2; CDR3aa: CASSLGQETQYF; CDR3nt: TGTGCCAGCAGCTTAGGTCAAGAGACCCAGTACTTC
abundance: once; d_gene: TRBD1; j_gene: TRBJ2-7; v_gene: TRBV28; CDR3aa: CATDRGYEQYF; CDR3nt: TGTGCCACGGACAGGGGCTACGAGCAGTACTTC
abundance: NA; d_gene: TRBD1; j_gene: TRBJ1-2; v_gene: TRBV28; CDR3aa: CASRPRGREYGYTF; CDR3nt: TGTGCCAGCAGGCCAAGGGGGCGCGAGTATGGCTACACCTTC
abundance: NA; d_gene: TRBD1; j_gene: TRBJ1-5; v_gene: TRBV11-1; CDR3aa: CASSLDRGSGNQPQHF; CDR3nt: TGTGCCAGCAGCCTCGACAGGGGCAGCGGCAATCAGCCCCAGCATTTT
abundance: NA; d_gene: TRBD1; j_gene: TRBJ1-5; v_gene: TRBV5-6; CDR3aa: CASSLVRDRGRGNQPQHF; CDR3nt: TGTGCCAGCAGCTTGGTGCGGGACAGGGGGCGCGGCAATCAGCCCCAGCATTTT
abundance: NA; d_gene: NA; j_gene: TRBJ2-7; v_gene: TRBV10-3; CDR3aa: CAISEQKDGWQYF; CDR3nt: TGTGCCATCAGTGAGCAAAAGGACGGGTGGCAGTACTTC
abundance: NA; d_gene: TRBD2; j_gene: TRBJ2-7; v_gene: TRBV19; CDR3aa: CASASSGLGSLNEQYF; CDR3nt: TGTGCCAGTGCTTCTAGCGGCCTAGGCTCCCTAAACGAGCAGTACTTC
abundance: few; d_gene: NA; j_gene: TRBJ1-1; v_gene: TRBV4-3; CDR3aa: CASSQDGLILNTEAFF; CDR3nt: TGCGCCAGCAGCCAAGATGGTCTCATCCTGAACACTGAAGCTTTCTTT
abundance: NA; d_gene: NA; j_gene: TRBJ1-2; v_gene: TRBV6-5; CDR3aa: CASSLLQGWWGYTF; CDR3nt: TGTGCCAGCAGTTTACTACAGGGATGGTGGGGCTACACCTTC
abundance: NA; d_gene: NA; j_gene: TRBJ2-3; v_gene: TRBV7-9; CDR3aa: CASSLGHGTYTDTQYF; CDR3nt: TGTGCCAGCAGCTTAGGGCATGGTACCTACACAGATACGCAGTATTTT
abundance: NA; d_gene: NA; j_gene: TRBJ2-1; v_gene: TRBV4-3; CDR3aa: CASSQLDSNEQFF; CDR3nt: TGCGCCAGCAGCCAGCTCGATTCCAATGAGCAGTTCTTC
abundance: NA; d_gene: TRBD2; j_gene: TRBJ2-7; v_gene: TRBV7-9; CDR3aa: CASSLAKREGPHEQYF; CDR3nt: TGTGCCAGCAGCTTAGCAAAGCGGGAGGGCCCCCACGAGCAGTACTTC
abundance: NA; d_gene: TRBD2; j_gene: TRBJ2-2; v_gene: TRBV4-3; CDR3aa: CASSHGTSGGPAGELFF; CDR3nt: TGCGCCAGCAGCCACGGGACTAGCGGGGGCCCTGCCGGGGAGCTGTTTTTT
abundance: NA; d_gene: NA; j_gene: TRBJ1-5; v_gene: TRBV19; CDR3aa: CASKSRGVNQPQHF; CDR3nt: TGTGCCAGTAAAAGTAGGGGCGTCAATCAGCCCCAGCATTTT
abundance: NA; d_gene: NA; j_gene: TRBJ2-7; v_gene: TRBV19; CDR3aa: CASSITGQNIEQYF; CDR3nt: TGTGCCAGTAGTATTACAGGACAAAATATCGAGCAGTACTTC
abundance: NA; d_gene: NA; j_gene: TRBJ1-2; v_gene: TRBV28; CDR3aa: CASTGGFGYTF; CDR3nt: TGTGCCAGCACGGGGGGTTTTGGCTACACCTTC
abundance: NA; d_gene: NA; j_gene: TRBJ1-3; v_gene: TRBV5-1; CDR3aa: CASSGGLLENTIYF; CDR3nt: TGCGCCAGCAGCGGAGGTCTGCTGGAGAACACCATATATTTT
abundance: NA; d_gene: NA; j_gene: TRBJ2-1; v_gene: TRBV30; CDR3aa: CAPTTNEQFF; CDR3nt: TGTGCCCCAACGACCAATGAGCAGTTCTTC
abundance: NA; d_gene: NA; j_gene: TRBJ1-2; v_gene: TRBV6-6; CDR3aa: CASSNIETGPYGYTF; CDR3nt: TGTGCCAGCAGTAATATAGAAACAGGGCCCTATGGCTACACCTTC
abundance: NA; d_gene: TRBD1; j_gene: TRBJ2-3; v_gene: TRBV7-9; CDR3aa: CASSLGLDRVERDTQYF; CDR3nt: TGTGCCAGCAGCTTAGGTTTAGACAGGGTCGAACGGGATACGCAGTATTTT
abundance: once; d_gene: TRBD1; j_gene: TRBJ2-1; v_gene: TRBV11-2; CDR3aa: CASSTDRENEQFF; CDR3nt: TGTGCCAGCAGCACGGACAGGGAGAATGAGCAGTTCTTC
abundance: NA; d_gene: NA; j_gene: TRBJ2-5; v_gene: TRBV7-2; CDR3aa: CASSSFGESETQYF; CDR3nt: TGTGCCAGCAGCTCCTTCGGGGAGTCGGAGACCCAGTACTTC
abundance: NA; d_gene: NA; j_gene: TRBJ2-2; v_gene: TRBV4-3; CDR3aa: CASSQGGVFTGELFF; CDR3nt: TGCGCCAGCAGCCAAGGGGGGGTCTTCACCGGGGAGCTGTTTTTT
abundance: NA; d_gene: NA; j_gene: TRBJ2-1; v_gene: TRBV5-4; CDR3aa: CASSLVARRAVEQFF; CDR3nt: TGTGCCAGCAGCTTGGTTGCGAGGAGGGCCGTGGAGCAGTTCTTC